The 15 T cell receptor beta chains given below trace back to one sample, sequenced in a study of T cell repertoires in cytomegalovirus infection. No cognate antigen is known for these TCRs. In TCRdb, the reads were re-called with MiXCR into one record per CDR3 protein. The top ten hold around a sixth of the sample, which has hundreds of thousands of distinct CDR3 sequences, roughly 34% seen once. Source: cultured PBMCs, taken from culture after CMV antigen stimulation. The source is a human donor in good health (CMV status not recorded). Some clones in this sample may be carry-over from other donors' samples.

Only a few counts were recorded for this clonotype. The rearrangement uses TRBV28 and TRBJ2-6, with unresolved D. Germline V gene lookup returns CDR1 MDHEN and CDR2 SYDVKM. V was clipped by 5 bases and J by 1 base, with 9 bases between them. The CDR3 contains 15 residues. The CDR3 spells CASSPTASGANVLTF. The CDR3 DNA reads as TGTGCCAGCAGTCCAACAGCTTCTGGGGCCAACGTCCTGACTTTC.

J is TRBJ1-4 and V is TRBV6-1; TRBD1 matches 10 bases. Trimming took 4 bases from V and 10 from J; bases not matched to a gene: 12. Looked up from germline, CDR1 is MNHNS and CDR2 is SASEGT. The CDR3 length is 16 residues. This chain's CDR3 is CASSGTSSGQGLKLFF. CDR3 nucleotide sequence: TGTGCCAGCAGTGGAACGTCGTCGGGACAGGGGTTAAAACTGTTTTTT.

The V gene is TRBV2, the J gene TRBJ2-3; D unresolved. This CDR3 spans 15 amino acids. CDR1 and CDR2 from the germline V gene are SNHLY and FYNNEI. The germline V and J ends were trimmed by 3 bases and 7 bases, with 17 bases remaining between them. The chain's CDR3 is CASSEGLVPINTQYF. DNA of the CDR3: TGTGCCAGCAGTGAGGGGTTAGTCCCGATTAATACGCAGTATTTT.

The chain is built from TRBV2 and TRBJ1-5; tentatively, D is TRBD1 (6 bases). This CDR3 has 14 amino acids. Germline loops: CDR1 SNHLY, CDR2 FYNNEI. The V end was cut by 3 bases, the J end by 6 bases, with 12 bases between. Here the CDR3 DNA reads TGTGCCAGCAGTGAGGGGCAGGGGTTTCAGCCCCAGCATTTT. This translates into CASSEGQGFQPQHF.

This clonotype was detected ten times or more. This chain joins TRBV7-2 and TRBJ1-5; 7 nucleotides align to TRBD1. V gave up 1 base and J gave up 0 bases; unmatched junction bases: 9. Per the germline V gene, CDR1 is SGHTA and CDR2 is FQGNSA. This CDR3 is built from 18 residues. DNA for the CDR3: TGTGCCAGCAGCTTAGGGCAGGGGGTATCTTTTAGCAATCAGCCCCAGCATTTT. Its protein product is CASSLGQGVSFSNQPQHF.

The chain uses TRBV2 and TRBJ2-7; 8 bases are shared with TRBD1. The junction had 13 bases not matched to a gene; V was cut back by 2 bases and J by 7 bases. Per germline, CDR1 SNHLY and CDR2 FYNNEI. This CDR3 contains 16 residues. CDR3 region: CASSESSGQVIWEQYF. For the CDR3, the DNA is TGTGCCAGCAGTGAAAGTTCGGGACAGGTGATCTGGGAGCAGTACTTC.

There are a few counts of this clonotype. This chain links TRBV6-5 with TRBJ2-1; D might be TRBD1 or TRBD2, each matching 5 bases. Germline V lookup: CDR1 MNHEY, CDR2 SVGAGI. Between the trimmed V and J ends, which lost 2 bases and 5 bases, there was a span of 10 bases. The CDR3 contains 14 residues. The CDR3 nucleotides are TGTGCCAGCAGTTACCGGGGACGGAACAATGAGCAGTTCTTC. Protein product: CASSYRGRNNEQFF.

The CDR3 DNA reads as TGTGCCAGCAGCCCCCTTGTGCGGACTGAAGCTTTCTTT. Translated: CASSPLVRTEAFF. The rearrangement uses TRBV11-2 and TRBJ1-1, with no clear D. CDR3 length: 13 amino acids. V lost 5 bases, J lost 5 bases, and 12 bases lay in between. In germline, CDR1 is SGHAT, CDR2 FQNNGV.

This clonotype has a handful of counts. The genes are TRBV28 and TRBJ2-1, with unresolved D. CDR3 length: 14 amino acids. Germline V lookup: CDR1 MDHEN, CDR2 SYDVKM. V was trimmed by 2 bases and J by 4 bases, leaving 9 bases between them. The CDR3 DNA is TGTGCCAGCAGTTTAACCTTTGCATACAATGAGCAGTTCTTC. This translates into CASSLTFAYNEQFF. The full variable domain, rest sourced from reference TRBV28 and TRBJ2-1, is DVKVTQSSRYLVKRTGEKVFLECVQDMDHENMFWYRQDPGLGLRLIYFSYDVKMKEKGDIPEGYSVSREKKERFSLILESASTNQTSMYLCASSLTFAYNEQFFGPGTRLTVL.

This clonotype showed up many times. The V gene is TRBV7-6, the J gene TRBJ2-2; 14 bases are shared with TRBD2. There are 20 residues in the CDR3. Looked up from germline, CDR1 is SGHVS and CDR2 is FNYEAQ. Unmatched junction bases numbered 18, after V lost 5 bases and J lost 7 bases. Here the CDR3 reads CASSLLTGLAGVPANGELFF. The CDR3 nucleotides read TGTGCCAGCAGCCTACTTACGGGACTAGCGGGAGTACCCGCCAACGGGGAGCTGTTTTTT. Based on the CDR3 plus reference TRBV7-6 and TRBJ2-2, the full variable domain is GAGVSQSPRYKVTKRGQDVALRCDPISGHVSLYWYRQALGQGPEFLTYFNYEAQQDKSGLPNDRFSAERPEGSISTLTIQRTEQRDSAMYRCASSLLTGLAGVPANGELFFGEGSRLTVL.

This clonotype was seen at least ten times. The V call is TRBV7-2, the J call TRBJ1-5; unclear D gene. CDR1 and CDR2 from the germline V gene are SGHTA and FQGNSA. V was pared by 5 bases and J by 4 bases, with 12 bases between. CDR3 size: 14 residues. CDR3 nucleotides: TGTGCCAGCAGCATACGGATGGGGAATCAGCCCCAGCATTTT. This codes for CASSIRMGNQPQHF.

This clonotype came up a few times. One junction end does not reproduce the germline sequence, and a read error may be involved. The chain links TRBV7-2 to TRBJ2-3; TRBD2 matches 10 bases. The CDR3 runs to 15 residues. Germline loops: CDR1 SGHTA, CDR2 FQGNSA. The CDR3 bases are TGTGCCAGCTGCTTTAGCGGGAGGACGACAGATACGCAGTATTTT. Its protein product is CASCFSGRTTDTQYF.

This clonotype was seen only a few times. This chain connects TRBV27 to TRBJ2-3; 10 bases align to TRBD2. V shed 8 bases and J 5 bases; nucleotides not matched to a gene: 13. Germline-derived CDR1 and CDR2 are MNHEY and SMNVEV (reference sequence). This CDR3 region has 16 residues. The CDR3 DNA reads as TGTGCCAGCTGCCTAGGCCTAGCGGGAGCAATAGATACGCAGTATTTT. This gives the protein CASCLGLAGAIDTQYF.

In its sample, this clonotype was seen a few times. The J gene is TRBJ1-5, the V gene TRBV7-2; D not resolved. V shed 5 bases and J shed 4 bases, with 9 bases lying between them. Germline CDR1 reads SGHTA; CDR2 reads FQGNSA. The CDR3 consists of 13 residues. In DNA, the CDR3 is TGTGCCAGCAGCGACGGTCGGAATCAGCCCCAGCATTTT. This translates into CASSDGRNQPQHF.

CDR3 in DNA: TGTGCCAGCAGCGCCGGACTAGCGGGAGGGCCGCCGTTCTTC. This sequence encodes CASSAGLAGGPPFF. This rearrangement joins TRBV5-5 to TRBJ2-1; 15 bases map to TRBD2. J gave up 15 bases and V 4 bases, and 8 bases lay outside the gene matches. CDR3 length: 14 amino acids. In germline, CDR1 is SGHKS, CDR2 YYEKEE (reference sequence).